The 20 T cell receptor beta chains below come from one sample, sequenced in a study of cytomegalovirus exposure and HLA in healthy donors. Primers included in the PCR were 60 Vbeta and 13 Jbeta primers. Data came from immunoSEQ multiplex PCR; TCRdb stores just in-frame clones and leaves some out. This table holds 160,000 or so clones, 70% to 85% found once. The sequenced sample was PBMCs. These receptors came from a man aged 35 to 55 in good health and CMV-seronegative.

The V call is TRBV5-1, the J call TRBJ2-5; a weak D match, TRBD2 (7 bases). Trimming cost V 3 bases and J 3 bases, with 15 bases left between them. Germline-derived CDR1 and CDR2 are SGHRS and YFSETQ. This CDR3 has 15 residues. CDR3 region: CASSSRGGAEETQYF. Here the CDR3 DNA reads TGCGCCAGCAGCTCCCGAGGGGGGGCGGAAGAGACCCAGTACTTC.

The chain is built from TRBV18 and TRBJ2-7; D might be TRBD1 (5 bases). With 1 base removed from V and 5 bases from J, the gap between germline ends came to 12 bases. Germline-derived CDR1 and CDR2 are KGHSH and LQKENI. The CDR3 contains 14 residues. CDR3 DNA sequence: TGTGCCAGCTCACCACAAGATGGGGCCAACGAGCAGTACTTC. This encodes CASSPQDGANEQYF.

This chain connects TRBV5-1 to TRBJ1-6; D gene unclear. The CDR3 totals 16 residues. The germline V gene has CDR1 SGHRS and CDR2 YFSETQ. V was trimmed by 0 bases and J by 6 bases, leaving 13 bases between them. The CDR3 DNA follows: TGCGCCAGCAGCTTGGCCCCCCAACAGTCTAATTCACCCCTCCACTTT. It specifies CASSLAPQQSNSPLHF.

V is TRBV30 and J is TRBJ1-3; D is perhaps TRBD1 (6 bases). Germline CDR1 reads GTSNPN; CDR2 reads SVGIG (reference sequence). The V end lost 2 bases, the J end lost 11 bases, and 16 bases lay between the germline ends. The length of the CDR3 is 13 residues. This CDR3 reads CAWSPGGGPAIYF. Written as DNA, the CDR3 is TGTGCCTGGAGTCCCGGGGGGGGGCCCGCCATATATTTT.

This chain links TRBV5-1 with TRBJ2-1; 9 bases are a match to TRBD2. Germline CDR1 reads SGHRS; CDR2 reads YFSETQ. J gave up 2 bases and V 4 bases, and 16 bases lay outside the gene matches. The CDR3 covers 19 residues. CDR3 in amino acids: CASSSQLAGYNPPYNEQFF. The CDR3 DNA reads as TGCGCCAGCAGCAGCCAACTAGCGGGCTACAACCCACCCTACAATGAGCAGTTCTTC.

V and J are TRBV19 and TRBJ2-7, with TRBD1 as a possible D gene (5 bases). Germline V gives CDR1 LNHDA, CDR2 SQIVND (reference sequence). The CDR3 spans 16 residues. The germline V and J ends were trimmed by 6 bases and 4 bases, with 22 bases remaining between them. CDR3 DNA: TGTGCCAGTAGCTCTACCGACAGAGTGGGCGAATACGAGCAGTACTTC. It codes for CASSSTDRVGEYEQYF.

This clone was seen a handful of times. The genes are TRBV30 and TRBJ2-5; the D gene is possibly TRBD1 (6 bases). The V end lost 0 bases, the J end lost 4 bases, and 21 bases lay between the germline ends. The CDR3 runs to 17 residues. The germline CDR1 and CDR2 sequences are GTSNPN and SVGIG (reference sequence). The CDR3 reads CAWSVRGGGRLRETQYF. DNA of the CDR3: TGTGCCTGGAGTGTACGTGGGGGCGGCCGGCTGCGAGAGACCCAGTACTTC.

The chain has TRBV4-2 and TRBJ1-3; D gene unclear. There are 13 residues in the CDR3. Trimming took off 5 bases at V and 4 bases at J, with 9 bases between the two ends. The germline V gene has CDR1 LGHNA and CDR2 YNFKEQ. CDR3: CASSASPGNTIYF. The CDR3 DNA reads TGTGCCAGCAGCGCGTCCCCAGGAAACACCATATATTTT.

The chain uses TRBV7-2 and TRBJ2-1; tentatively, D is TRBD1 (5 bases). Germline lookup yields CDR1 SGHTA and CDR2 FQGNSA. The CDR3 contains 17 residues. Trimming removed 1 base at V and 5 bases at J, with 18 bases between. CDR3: CASSLVGSRAGNNEQFF. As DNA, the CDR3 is TGTGCCAGCAGCTTAGTAGGTAGCAGGGCAGGGAACAATGAGCAGTTCTTC. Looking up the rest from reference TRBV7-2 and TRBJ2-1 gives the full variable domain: GAGVSQSPSNKVTEKGKDVELRCDPISGHTALYWYRQSLGQGLEFLIYFQGNSAPDKSGLPSDRFSAERTGGSVSTLTIQRTQQEDSAVYLCASSLVGSRAGNNEQFFGPGTRLTVL.

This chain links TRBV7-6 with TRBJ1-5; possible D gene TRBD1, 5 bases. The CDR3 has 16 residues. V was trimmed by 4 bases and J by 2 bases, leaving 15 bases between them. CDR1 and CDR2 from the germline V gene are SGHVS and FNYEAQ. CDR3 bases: TGTGCCAGCAGCTCAGACGGGGGAGGAGGCAATCAGCCCCAGCATTTT. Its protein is CASSSDGGGGNQPQHF.

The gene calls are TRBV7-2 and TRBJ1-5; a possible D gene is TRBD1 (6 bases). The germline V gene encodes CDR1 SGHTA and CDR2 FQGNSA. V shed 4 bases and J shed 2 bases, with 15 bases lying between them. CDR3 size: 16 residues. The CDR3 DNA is TGTGCCAGCAGCTCCTCTAGGGGGGGCGGCAATCAGCCCCAGCATTTT. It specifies CASSSSRGGGNQPQHF.

The CDR3 nucleotides read TGTGCCTGGATAGCGGGGGCCTACGAGCAGTACTTC. Amino acid sequence: CAWIAGAYEQYF. The chain has TRBV30 and TRBJ2-7, with TRBD2 identical over 9 bases. This CDR3 comprises 12 residues. Germline CDR1 is GTSNPN and CDR2 is SVGIG (reference sequence). V lost 4 bases, J lost 2 bases, and 0 bases stayed unmatched.

CDR3 DNA: TGTGCCAGCAGCCTCACAGGGCGCCGGCCCCAGCATTTT. Its protein product is CASSLTGRRPQHF. This sequence joins TRBV7-9 and TRBJ1-5, with D perhaps TRBD1 (6 bases). The CDR3 is 13 amino acids. Trimming left V 5 bases short and J 9 bases short, with 14 bases between. Germline V CDR1 and CDR2: SEHNR, FQNEAQ (reference sequence).

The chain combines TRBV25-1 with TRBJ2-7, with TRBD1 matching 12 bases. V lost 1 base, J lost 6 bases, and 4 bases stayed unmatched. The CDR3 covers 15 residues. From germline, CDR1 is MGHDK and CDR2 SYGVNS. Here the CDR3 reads CASSELGQGASEQYF. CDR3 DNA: TGTGCCAGCAGTGAATTGGGACAGGGGGCGAGCGAGCAGTACTTC.

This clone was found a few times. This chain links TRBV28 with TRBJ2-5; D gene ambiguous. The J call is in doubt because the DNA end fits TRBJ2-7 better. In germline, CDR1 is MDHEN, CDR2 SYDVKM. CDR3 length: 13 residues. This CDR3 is CASSSNKPHEQYF. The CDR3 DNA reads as TGTGCCAGCAGTTCCAATAAACCCCACGAGCAGTACTTC.

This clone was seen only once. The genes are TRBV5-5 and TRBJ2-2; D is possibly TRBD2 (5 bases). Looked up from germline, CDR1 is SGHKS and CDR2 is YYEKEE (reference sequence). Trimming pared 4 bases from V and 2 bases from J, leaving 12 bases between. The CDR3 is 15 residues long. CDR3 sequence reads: CASSTMTTNTGELFF. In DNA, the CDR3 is TGTGCCAGCAGCACGATGACTACCAACACCGGGGAGCTGTTTTTT.

The CDR3 sequence is CASSLRAGVVETQYF. Written as DNA, the CDR3 is TGTGCCAGCAGCTTAAGAGCGGGGGTGGTTGAGACCCAGTACTTC. The chain employs TRBV5-6 and TRBJ2-5; 8 bases line up with TRBD2. Germline V lookup: CDR1 SGHDT, CDR2 YYEEEE. With 2 bases clipped from V and 5 bases from J, the junction kept 8 bases outside the gene matches. CDR3 length equals 15 residues.

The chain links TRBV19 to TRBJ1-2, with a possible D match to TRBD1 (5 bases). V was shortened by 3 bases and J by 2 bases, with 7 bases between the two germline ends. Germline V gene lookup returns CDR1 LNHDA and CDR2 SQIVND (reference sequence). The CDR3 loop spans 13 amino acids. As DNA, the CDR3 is TGTGCCAGTAGTATTCAGGGAAACTATGGCTACACCTTC. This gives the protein CASSIQGNYGYTF.

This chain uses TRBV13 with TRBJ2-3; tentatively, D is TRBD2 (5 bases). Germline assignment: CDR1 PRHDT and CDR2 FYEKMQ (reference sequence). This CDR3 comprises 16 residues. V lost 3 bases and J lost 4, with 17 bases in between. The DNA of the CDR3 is TGTGCCAGCAGCTTGGAGATTGGTAGCGTCCCAGATACGCAGTATTTT. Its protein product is CASSLEIGSVPDTQYF.

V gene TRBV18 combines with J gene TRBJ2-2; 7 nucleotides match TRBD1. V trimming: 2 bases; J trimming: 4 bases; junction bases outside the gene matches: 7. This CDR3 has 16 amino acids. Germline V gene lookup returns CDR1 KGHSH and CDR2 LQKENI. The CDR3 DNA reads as TGTGCCAGCTCACCAAGCCGGGACAGAGTCACCGGGGAGCTGTTTTTT. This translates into CASSPSRDRVTGELFF.